What follows are 30 T cell receptor beta chains derived from one specimen sequenced in a study of T cell responses to AZD1222 COVID-19 vaccine. Libraries were prepared by immunoSEQ multiplex PCR; TCRdb keeps only in-frame clonotypes and omits some of them. The sample lists around 190,000 clones; about 92% were seen once. The sequences come from peripheral blood, collected on day 0 of AZD1222 vaccination. Receptors were obtained from an adult in good health.

The chain combines TRBV5-1 with TRBJ2-4; D is ambiguous. Deletions cut 0 bases from V and 6 bases from J, with 16 bases between. CDR3 length equals 16 residues. CDR1 and CDR2 (germline): SGHRS, YFSETQ. The CDR3 spells CASSLDPGPGVNIQYF. Written as DNA, the CDR3 is TGCGCCAGCAGCTTGGACCCTGGGCCTGGTGTAAACATTCAGTACTTC.

The chain uses TRBV6-5 and TRBJ1-3, with D tentatively TRBD1 (5 bases). The V gene lost 6 bases and the J gene lost 8 bases, with 14 bases spanning the gap. This CDR3 is 13 amino acids long. Per the germline V gene, CDR1 is MNHEY and CDR2 is SVGAGI. CDR3 bases: TGTGCCAGCAGGGTGGGGGAAATAGACACCATATATTTT. This translates into CASRVGEIDTIYF.

V and J are TRBV3-1 (or the pseudogene TRBV3-2) and TRBJ1-6; unclear D gene. This CDR3 is 14 amino acids long. Trimming removed 0 bases from V and 7 bases from J, with 7 bases in between. Germline V gene sequence: CDR1 LGHDT, CDR2 YNNKEL (reference sequence). CDR3 loop: CASSQERRNSPLHF. The CDR3 DNA follows: TGTGCCAGCAGCCAAGAGAGGAGGAATTCACCCCTCCACTTT.

The rearrangement joins TRBV2 to TRBJ1-1; no reliable D call. Germline V CDR1 and CDR2: SNHLY, FYNNEI. The V end was cut by 7 bases, the J end by 2 bases, with 14 bases between. CDR3 size: 14 residues. CDR3 bases: TGTGCCAGCACCATATCAAGGGCTAACACTGAAGCTTTCTTT. This gives the protein CASTISRANTEAFF. Combining the CDR3 with reference TRBV2 and TRBJ1-1 gives the whole variable domain EPEVTQTPSHQVTQMGQEVILRCVPISNHLYFYWYRQILGQKVEFLVSFYNNEISEKSEIFDDQFSVERPDGSNFTLKIRSTKLEDSAMYFCASTISRANTEAFFGQGTRLTVV.

A single count supports this clone. The gene calls are TRBV5-1 and TRBJ2-1; 7 nucleotides align to TRBD1. Germline V gene lookup returns CDR1 SGHRS and CDR2 YFSETQ. The V segment lost 2 bases and the J segment 2 bases; nucleotides outside the gene matches: 4. The CDR3 extends over 15 amino acids. In DNA form, the CDR3 reads TGCGCCAGCAGCTTAAGACAGGGAACCTACAATGAGCAGTTCTTC. Protein product: CASSLRQGTYNEQFF. The full variable domain, in which reference TRBV5-1 and TRBJ2-1 provide the parts outside the CDR3, is KAGVTQTPRYLIKTRGQQVTLSCSPISGHRSVSWYQQTPGQGLQFLFEYFSETQRNKGNFPGRFSGRQFSNSRSEMNVSTLELGDSALYLCASSLRQGTYNEQFFGPGTRLTVL.

V gene TRBV19 combines with J gene TRBJ1-2; no clear D. Germline-derived CDR1 and CDR2 are LNHDA and SQIVND (reference sequence). The CDR3 is 13 residues long. The germline V and J ends were trimmed by 10 bases and 2 bases, with 14 bases remaining between them. The CDR3 bases are TGTGCCACCTCCCCGGGGATCAACTATGGCTACACCTTC. Translating gives CATSPGINYGYTF.

This chain joins TRBV6-2 or TRBV6-3 and TRBJ2-5; D is uncertain. Germline assignment: CDR1 MNHEY and CDR2 SVGEGT. With 4 bases removed from V and 12 bases from J, the gap between germline ends came to 15 bases. This CDR3 region has 12 residues. The CDR3 is CASSSLSQVEYF. CDR3 nucleotide sequence: TGTGCCAGCAGTTCCCTCTCGCAAGTTGAGTACTTC.

This sequence joins TRBV4-1 and TRBJ1-1, with 8 bases matching TRBD1. The length of the CDR3 is 17 residues. CDR1 MGHRA and CDR2 YSYEKL come from the germline V gene. Trimming took 1 base from V and 4 from J; bases not matched to a gene: 11. CDR3 amino acids: CASSQGRTGGVSTEAFF. CDR3 bases: TGCGCCAGCAGCCAAGGGCGAACAGGGGGGGTAAGCACTGAAGCTTTCTTT.

This clone occurred once. At one end the junction does not follow the germline gene, possibly because of a read error. CDR3 sequence (DNA): TGTGCCAGCAGTTACGGGGCAGACATCGAGGACTTT. Residues: CASSYGADIEDF. V gene TRBV6-5 combines with J gene TRBJ1-6, with D possibly TRBD1 on 5 matching bases. Germline CDR1 and CDR2: MNHEY and SVGAGI. There are 12 residues in the CDR3.

This clone was seen once. The V gene is TRBV7-2, the J gene TRBJ1-1; perhaps TRBD1 as D (6 bases). The germline gives CDR1 SGHTA, CDR2 FQGNSA. Trimming removed 1 base at V and 11 bases at J, with 14 bases between. The CDR3 spans 13 residues. CDR3 region: CASSLDRVGMAFF. In nucleotides, the CDR3 is TGTGCCAGCAGCTTAGACAGGGTTGGTATGGCTTTCTTT.

This sequence joins TRBV27 and TRBJ2-7, with a weak D call TRBD2 (5 bases). This CDR3 has 11 amino acids. V was clipped by 8 bases and J by 3 bases, with 8 bases between them. The germline gives CDR1 MNHEY, CDR2 SMNVEV (reference sequence). In DNA form, the CDR3 reads TGTGCCAGCTCCCGGGGCTACGAGCAGTACTTC. Encoded protein: CASSRGYEQYF.

The chain's CDR3 is CASSRVPGGYTF. CDR3 sequence (DNA): TGTGCCAGTAGTCGCGTGCCAGGCGGCTACACCTTC. The gene calls are TRBV19 and TRBJ1-2; no definite D call. The V gene's germline CDR1 is LNHDA and CDR2 SQIVND (reference sequence). V lost 5 bases to trimming and J lost 8 bases, with 12 bases between them. The CDR3 has 12 amino acids.

The chain combines TRBV6-5 with TRBJ1-5; D not resolved. Germline assignment: CDR1 MNHEY and CDR2 SVGAGI. V was shortened by 0 bases and J by 4 bases, with 7 bases between the two germline ends. The CDR3 consists of 14 residues. The CDR3 DNA sequence: TGTGCCAGCAGTTACTCGAATAGGAATCAGCCCCAGCATTTT. Translated: CASSYSNRNQPQHF.

The chain has TRBV3-1 (or the pseudogene TRBV3-2) and TRBJ2-2; weak D call: TRBD2 (5 bases). The V gene lost 8 bases and the J gene lost 5 bases, with 15 bases spanning the gap. This CDR3 contains 14 residues. CDR1 and CDR2 (germline): LGHDT, YNNKEL (reference sequence). CDR3 sequence: CASSTGIQTGELFF. The CDR3 coding sequence is TGTGCCAGCTCCACGGGGATTCAGACCGGGGAGCTGTTTTTT.

The sample holds a few counts of this clone. V gene TRBV19 combines with J gene TRBJ2-2, with D perhaps matching TRBD2 (5 bases). Germline V lookup: CDR1 LNHDA, CDR2 SQIVND (reference sequence). The V end was cut by 7 bases, the J end by 5 bases, with 23 bases between. There are 17 residues in the CDR3. In nucleotides, the CDR3 is TGTGCCAGTACCCCCCCACGGGCGGGCCCTGGGACCGGGGAGCTGTTTTTT. Its translation: CASTPPRAGPGTGELFF.

The J gene is TRBJ1-2, the V gene TRBV4-1, with 12 bases identical to TRBD1. Trimming removed 5 bases from V and 5 bases from J; junction bases left unmatched: 9. This CDR3 has 16 residues. CDR1 and CDR2 from the germline V gene are MGHRA and YSYEKL. The CDR3 DNA follows: TGCGCCAGCAGCAGACGGGACAGGGGGCGCTTTTATGGCTACACCTTC. This encodes CASSRRDRGRFYGYTF.

The chain has TRBV4-1 and TRBJ2-5, with 7 bases fitting TRBD1. Germline CDR1 is MGHRA and CDR2 is YSYEKL. V was clipped by 0 bases and J by 5 bases; unmatched bases: 9. This CDR3 is built from 16 residues. The CDR3 bases are TGCGCCAGCAGCCAAGAGACAGGGAGATTGGGGGAGACCCAGTACTTC. This gives the protein CASSQETGRLGETQYF.

The chain joins TRBV5-1 to TRBJ1-1, with 9 bases that match TRBD1. The V segment lost 2 bases and the J segment 8 bases; nucleotides outside the gene matches: 10. The CDR3 is 15 residues long. Germline lookup yields CDR1 SGHRS and CDR2 YFSETQ. The CDR3 DNA reads TGCGCCAGCAGCTTAACTTGGACAGGGGAGGGGGAAGCTTTCTTT. It translates to CASSLTWTGEGEAFF.

This chain uses TRBV3-1 (or the pseudogene TRBV3-2) with TRBJ1-1, with D perhaps matching TRBD1 (5 bases). Germline V lookup: CDR1 LGHDT, CDR2 YNNKEL (reference sequence). Trimming removed 4 bases at V and 4 bases at J, with 13 bases between. The CDR3 runs 14 residues. For the CDR3, the DNA is TGTGCCAGCAGCCCCTGGGGGGGAGGCACTGAAGCTTTCTTT. As protein: CASSPWGGGTEAFF.

The rearrangement links TRBV7-9 to TRBJ1-5, with D possibly TRBD1 on 5 matching bases. The V end lost 3 bases, the J end lost 5 bases, and 8 bases lay between the germline ends. Germline V gene data show CDR1 as SEHNR and CDR2 as FQNEAQ (reference sequence). The CDR3 is made up of 13 amino acids. The CDR3 DNA sequence: TGTGCCAGCAGCTTCACAGGTGATCAGCCCCAGCATTTT. Residues: CASSFTGDQPQHF.

In its sample, this clone was seen once. The V call is TRBV7-8, the J call TRBJ1-1; weak D call: TRBD1 (5 bases). V was trimmed by 6 bases and J by 1 base, leaving 15 bases between them. Germline V gene data show CDR1 as SGHVS and CDR2 as FQNEAQ. The CDR3 covers 15 residues. The CDR3 sequence: CASRQEGAPNTEAFF. The CDR3 DNA is TGTGCCAGCAGGCAGGAAGGGGCACCGAACACTGAAGCTTTCTTT.

This rearrangement joins TRBV24-1 to TRBJ2-5, with D unresolved. Deletions cut 5 bases from V and 2 bases from J, with 8 bases between. Germline CDR1 KGHDR, CDR2 SFDVKD. CDR3 length: 13 amino acids. DNA for the CDR3: TGTGCCACCAGTGCGTGGGGACAAGAGACCCAGTACTTC. Residues: CATSAWGQETQYF.

The chain is built from TRBV29-1 and TRBJ2-5, with D uncertain. With 7 bases removed from V and 5 bases from J, the gap between germline ends came to 11 bases. Germline values: CDR1 SQVTM, CDR2 ANQGSEA. This CDR3 is built from 11 residues. The CDR3 DNA follows: TGCAGCGGCCTAGAGTTGGAGACCCAGTACTTC. Amino acids: CSGLELETQYF.

The chain couples TRBV7-9 to TRBJ1-2, with 11 positions matching TRBD1. The CDR3 is made up of 13 amino acids. The germline gives CDR1 SEHNR, CDR2 FQNEAQ (reference sequence). Trimming removed 11 bases from V and 6 bases from J; junction bases left unmatched: 8. Written as DNA, the CDR3 is TGTGCCGGCCGGGACAGGGGGATTGATGGCTACACCTTC. Its protein product is CAGRDRGIDGYTF.

This clone was seen a handful of times. J is TRBJ1-1 and V is TRBV9; D remains ambiguous. V lost 0 bases and J 0 bases, leaving 9 bases between the germline ends. Germline CDR1 SGDLS, CDR2 YYNGEE. CDR3 size: 15 residues. The CDR3 region is CASSVDGGLNTEAFF. The CDR3 DNA reads TGTGCCAGCAGCGTAGATGGAGGGTTGAACACTGAAGCTTTCTTT.

This chain joins TRBV5-1 and TRBJ2-1; D unresolved. Germline V gene lookup returns CDR1 SGHRS and CDR2 YFSETQ. V was trimmed by 3 bases and J by 5 bases, leaving 18 bases between them. The CDR3 spans 16 residues. CDR3 sequence reads: CASSYRPGVGDNEQFF. In DNA form, the CDR3 reads TGCGCCAGCAGCTACCGACCTGGGGTGGGTGACAATGAGCAGTTCTTC.

This clone was observed a single time. As DNA, the CDR3 is TGTGCCATCACAGGGGTTGGCCAGTACTTC. It codes for CAITGVGQYF. The chain is built from TRBV7-9 and TRBJ2-5; 7 bases are shared with TRBD1. Trimming took 10 bases from V and 10 from J; bases not matched to a gene: 6. The CDR3 covers 10 residues. CDR1 is SEHNR and CDR2 is FQNEAQ in the germline V gene (reference sequence).

The genes are TRBV14 and TRBJ2-5; D could derive from TRBD1 or TRBD2 (5 bases each). The germline gives CDR1 SGHDN, CDR2 FVKESK. With 1 base removed from V and 4 bases from J, the gap between germline ends came to 10 bases. The CDR3 spans 14 residues. CDR3 residues: CASSQVGEIETQYF. The CDR3 DNA reads as TGTGCCAGCAGCCAAGTAGGGGAGATAGAGACCCAGTACTTC.

Regarding this clone: The same CDR3 is also encoded by other DNA sequences in this sample. This CDR3 is CASSLRLAGEETQYF. CDR3 nucleotides: TGTGCCAGCAGCCTAAGACTAGCGGGGGAAGAGACCCAGTACTTC. The J gene is TRBJ2-5, the V gene TRBV5-4; 12 bases line up with TRBD2. J lost 3 bases, V lost 4 bases, and 4 bases had no gene match. Germline V CDR1 and CDR2: SGHNT, YYREEE (reference sequence). CDR3 length equals 15 residues.

The chain employs TRBV5-5 and TRBJ2-7; D not resolved. The CDR3 length is 11 residues. CDR1 and CDR2 from the germline V gene are SGHKS and YYEKEE (reference sequence). Trimming removed 6 bases from V and 3 bases from J, with 7 bases in between. This chain's CDR3 is CASKRNYEQYF. The CDR3 DNA reads as TGTGCCAGCAAAAGAAACTACGAGCAGTACTTC.